This T cell receptor (beta chain) was retrieved from a study of blood T cell repertoires in COVID-19. As for the study in general: Nucleic acid was either cDNA or gDNA, and it came from T cells, B-cell-depleted T cells, or PBMCs.

Germline V CDR1 and CDR2: MRHNA, SNTAGT. V lost 5 bases, J lost 0 bases, and 17 bases lay in between. CDR3 length: 16 amino acids. Per the authors' pipeline: Estimated nucleated cell counts came from reference gene primer amplification. Sequencing used immunoSEQ multiplex PCR; TCRdb keeps in-frame clones, though not all of them. V, J and clone size reflect that table, while D and trimming were determined from the DNA. The table has about 110,000 clones, about 91% seen once. This clone has just one count. Sample: peripheral blood. The V call is TRBV6-4, the J call TRBJ2-7; TRBD1 might be the D (6 bases). This sequence was found in a woman in her fifties or sixties with active or convalescent COVID-19. As DNA, the CDR3 is TGTGCCAGCAGTCTCCCTGGACAGTCTTCCTCCTACGAGCAGTACTTC. Translating it yields CASSLPGQSSSYEQYF.